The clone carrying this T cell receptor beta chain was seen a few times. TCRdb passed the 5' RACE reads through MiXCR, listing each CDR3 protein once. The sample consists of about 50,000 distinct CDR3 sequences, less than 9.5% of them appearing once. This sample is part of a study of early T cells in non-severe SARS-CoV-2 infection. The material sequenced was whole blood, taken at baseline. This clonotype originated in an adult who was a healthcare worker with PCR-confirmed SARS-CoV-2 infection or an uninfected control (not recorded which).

Here the CDR3 reads CSARALGDEKLFF. As DNA, the CDR3 is TGCAGTGCTAGAGCCCTAGGGGATGAAAAACTGTTTTTT. The chain is built from TRBV20-1 and TRBJ1-4, with D perhaps TRBD1 (5 bases). V gave up 1 base and J gave up 6 bases, with 9 bases separating them. This CDR3 contains 13 residues. Germline CDR1 and CDR2: DFQATT and SNEGSKA (reference sequence).